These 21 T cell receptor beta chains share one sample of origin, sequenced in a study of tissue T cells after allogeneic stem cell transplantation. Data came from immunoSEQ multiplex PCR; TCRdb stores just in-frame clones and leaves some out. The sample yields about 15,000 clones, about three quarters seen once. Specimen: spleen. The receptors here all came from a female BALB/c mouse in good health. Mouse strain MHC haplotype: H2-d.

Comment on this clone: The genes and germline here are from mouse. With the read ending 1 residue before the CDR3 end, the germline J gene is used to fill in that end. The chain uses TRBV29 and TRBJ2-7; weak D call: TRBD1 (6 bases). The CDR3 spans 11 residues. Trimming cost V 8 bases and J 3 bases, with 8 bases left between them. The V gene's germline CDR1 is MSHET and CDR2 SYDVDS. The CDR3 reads CASGDNYEQYF. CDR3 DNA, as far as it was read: TGTGCTAGCGGGGACAACTATGAACAGTAC.

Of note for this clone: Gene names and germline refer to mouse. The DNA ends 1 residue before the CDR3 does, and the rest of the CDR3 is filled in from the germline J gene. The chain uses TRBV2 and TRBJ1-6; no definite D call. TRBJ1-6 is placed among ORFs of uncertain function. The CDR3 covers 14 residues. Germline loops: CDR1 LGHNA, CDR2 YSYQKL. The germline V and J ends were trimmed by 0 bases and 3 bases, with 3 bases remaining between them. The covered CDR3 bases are TGTGCCAGCAGCCAAGACCACTATAATTCGCCCCTCTAC. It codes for CASSQDHYNSPLY. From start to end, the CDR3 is CASSQDHYNSPLYF.

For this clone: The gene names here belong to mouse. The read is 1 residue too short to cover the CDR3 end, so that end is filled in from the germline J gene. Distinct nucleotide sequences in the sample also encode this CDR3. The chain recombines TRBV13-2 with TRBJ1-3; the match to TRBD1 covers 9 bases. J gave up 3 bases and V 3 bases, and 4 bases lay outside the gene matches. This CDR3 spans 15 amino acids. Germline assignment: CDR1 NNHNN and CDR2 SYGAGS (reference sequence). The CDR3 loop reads CASGAWTGVGNTLYF. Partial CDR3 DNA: TGTGCCAGCGGTGCCTGGACAGGGGTTGGAAATACGCTCTAT.

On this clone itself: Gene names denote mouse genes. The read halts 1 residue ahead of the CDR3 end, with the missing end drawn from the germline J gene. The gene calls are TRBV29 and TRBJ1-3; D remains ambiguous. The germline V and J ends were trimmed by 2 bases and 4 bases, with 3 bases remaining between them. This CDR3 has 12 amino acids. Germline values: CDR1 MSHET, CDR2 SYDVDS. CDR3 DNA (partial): TGTGCTAGCAGTTTACCCGGAAATACGCTCTAT. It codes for CASSLPGNTLY. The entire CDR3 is CASSLPGNTLYF. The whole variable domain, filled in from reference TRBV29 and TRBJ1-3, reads DMKVTQMPRYLIKRMGENVLLECGQDMSHETMYWYRQDPGLGLQLIYISYDVDSNSEGDIPKGYRVSRKKREHFSLILDSAKTNQTSVYFCASSLPGNTLYFGEGSRLIVV.

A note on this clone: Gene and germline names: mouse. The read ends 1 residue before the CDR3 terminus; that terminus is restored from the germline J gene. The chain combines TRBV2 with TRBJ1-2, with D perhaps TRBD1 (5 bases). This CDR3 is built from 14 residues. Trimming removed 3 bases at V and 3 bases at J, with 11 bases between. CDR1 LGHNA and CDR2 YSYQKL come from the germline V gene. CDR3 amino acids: CASSHPGGDSDYTF. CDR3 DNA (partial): TGTGCCAGCAGCCATCCGGGGGGGGACTCCGACTACACC.

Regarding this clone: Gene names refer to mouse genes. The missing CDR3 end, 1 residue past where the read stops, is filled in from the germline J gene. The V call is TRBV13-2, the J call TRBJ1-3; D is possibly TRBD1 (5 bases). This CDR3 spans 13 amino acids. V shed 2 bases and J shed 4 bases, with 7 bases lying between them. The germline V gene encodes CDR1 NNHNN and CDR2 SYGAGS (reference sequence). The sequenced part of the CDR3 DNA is TGTGCCAGCGGTGACAGGGAAGGAAATACGCTCTAT. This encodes CASGDREGNTLY. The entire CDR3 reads CASGDREGNTLYF.

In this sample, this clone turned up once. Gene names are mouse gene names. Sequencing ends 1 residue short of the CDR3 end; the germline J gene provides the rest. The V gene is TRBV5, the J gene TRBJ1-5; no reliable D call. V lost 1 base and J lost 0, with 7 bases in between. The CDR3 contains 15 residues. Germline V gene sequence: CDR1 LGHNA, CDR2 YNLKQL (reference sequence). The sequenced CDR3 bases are TGTGCCAGCAGCCAAGTTTCGGATAACAACCAGGCTCCGCTT. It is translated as CASSQVSDNNQAPL. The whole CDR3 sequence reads CASSQVSDNNQAPLF.

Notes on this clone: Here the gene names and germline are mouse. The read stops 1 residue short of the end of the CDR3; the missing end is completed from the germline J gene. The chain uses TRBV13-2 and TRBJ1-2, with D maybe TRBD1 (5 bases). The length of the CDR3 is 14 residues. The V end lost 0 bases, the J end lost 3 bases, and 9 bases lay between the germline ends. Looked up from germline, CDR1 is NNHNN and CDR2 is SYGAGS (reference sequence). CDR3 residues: CASGDAGWDSDYTF. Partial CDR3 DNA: TGTGCCAGCGGTGATGCAGGGTGGGACTCCGACTACACC.

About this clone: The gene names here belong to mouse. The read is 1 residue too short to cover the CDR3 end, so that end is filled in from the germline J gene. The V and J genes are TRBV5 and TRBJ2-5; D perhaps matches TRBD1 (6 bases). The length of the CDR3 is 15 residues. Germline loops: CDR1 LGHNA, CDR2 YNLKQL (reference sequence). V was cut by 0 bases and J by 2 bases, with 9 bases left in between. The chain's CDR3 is CASSQDQGFQDTQYF. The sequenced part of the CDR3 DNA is TGTGCCAGCAGCCAAGATCAGGGGTTCCAAGACACCCAGTAC.

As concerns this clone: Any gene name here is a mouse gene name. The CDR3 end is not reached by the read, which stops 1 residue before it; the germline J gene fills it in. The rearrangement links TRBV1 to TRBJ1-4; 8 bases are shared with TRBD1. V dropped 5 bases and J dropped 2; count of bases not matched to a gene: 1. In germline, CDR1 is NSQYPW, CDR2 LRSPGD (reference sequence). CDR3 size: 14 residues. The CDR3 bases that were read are TGCACCTGCAGTCAGGGGGCATCCAACGAAAGATTATTT. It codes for CTCSQGASNERLF. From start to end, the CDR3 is CTCSQGASNERLFF. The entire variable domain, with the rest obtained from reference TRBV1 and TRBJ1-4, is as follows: VTLLEQNPRWRLVPRGQAVNLRCILKNSQYPWMSWYQQDLQKQLQWLFTLRSPGDKEVKSLPGADYLATRVTDTELRLQVANMSQGRTLYCTCSQGASNERLFFGHGTKLSVL.

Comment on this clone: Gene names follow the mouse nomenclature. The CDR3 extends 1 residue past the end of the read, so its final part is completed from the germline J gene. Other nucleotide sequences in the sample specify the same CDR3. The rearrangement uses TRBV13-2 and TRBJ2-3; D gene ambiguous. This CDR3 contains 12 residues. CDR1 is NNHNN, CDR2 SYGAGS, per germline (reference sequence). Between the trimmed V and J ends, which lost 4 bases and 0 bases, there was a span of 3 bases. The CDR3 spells CASGTSAETLYF. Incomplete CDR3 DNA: TGTGCCAGCGGTACTAGTGCAGAAACGCTGTAT.

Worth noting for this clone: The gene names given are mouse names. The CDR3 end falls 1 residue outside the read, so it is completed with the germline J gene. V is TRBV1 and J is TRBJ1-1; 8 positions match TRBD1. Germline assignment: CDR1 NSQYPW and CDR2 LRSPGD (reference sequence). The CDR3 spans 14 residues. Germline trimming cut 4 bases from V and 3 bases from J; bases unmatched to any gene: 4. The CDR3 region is CTCSGTGWHTEVFF. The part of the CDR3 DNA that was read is TGCACCTGCAGTGGGACAGGGTGGCACACAGAAGTCTTC.

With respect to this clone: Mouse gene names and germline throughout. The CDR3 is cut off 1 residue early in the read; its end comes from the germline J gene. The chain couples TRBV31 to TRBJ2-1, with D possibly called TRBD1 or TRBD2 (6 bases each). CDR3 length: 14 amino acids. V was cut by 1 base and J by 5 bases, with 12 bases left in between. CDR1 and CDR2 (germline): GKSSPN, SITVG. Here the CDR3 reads CAWSPRGRNAEQFF. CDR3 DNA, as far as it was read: TGTGCCTGGAGTCCCCGGGGGCGCAATGCTGAGCAGTTC.

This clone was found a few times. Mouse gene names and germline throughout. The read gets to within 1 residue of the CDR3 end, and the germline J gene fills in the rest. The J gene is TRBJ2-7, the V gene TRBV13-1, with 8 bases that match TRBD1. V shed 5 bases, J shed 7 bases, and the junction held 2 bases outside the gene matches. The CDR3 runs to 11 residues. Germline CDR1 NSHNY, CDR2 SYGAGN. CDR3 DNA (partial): TGTGCCAGCAGCCACAGGGGGGAACAGTAC. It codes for CASSHRGEQY. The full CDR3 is CASSHRGEQYF.

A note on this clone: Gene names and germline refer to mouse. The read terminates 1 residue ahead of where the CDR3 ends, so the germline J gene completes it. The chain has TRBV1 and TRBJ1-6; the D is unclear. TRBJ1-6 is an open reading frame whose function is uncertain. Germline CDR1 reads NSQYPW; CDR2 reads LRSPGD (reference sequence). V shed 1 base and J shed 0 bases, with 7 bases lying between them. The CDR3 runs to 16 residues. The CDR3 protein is CTCSAVGNSYNSPLYF. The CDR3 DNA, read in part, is TGCACCTGCAGTGCAGTAGGCAATTCCTATAATTCGCCCCTCTAC.

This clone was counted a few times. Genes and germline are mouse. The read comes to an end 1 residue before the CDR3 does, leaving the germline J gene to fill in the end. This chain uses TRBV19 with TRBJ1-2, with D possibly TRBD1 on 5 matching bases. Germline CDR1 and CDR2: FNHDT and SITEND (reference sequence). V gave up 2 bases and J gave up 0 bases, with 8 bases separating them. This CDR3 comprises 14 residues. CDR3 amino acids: CASSIDRANSDYTF. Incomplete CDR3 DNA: TGTGCCAGCAGTATTGACAGAGCAAACTCCGACTACACC.

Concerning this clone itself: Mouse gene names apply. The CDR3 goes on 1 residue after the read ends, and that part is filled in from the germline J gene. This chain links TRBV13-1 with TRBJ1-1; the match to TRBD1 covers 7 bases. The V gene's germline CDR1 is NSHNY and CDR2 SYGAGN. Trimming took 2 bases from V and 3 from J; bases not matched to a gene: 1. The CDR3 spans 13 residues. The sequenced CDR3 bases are TGTGCCAGCAGTGAGGGGACAGACACAGAAGTCTTC. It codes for CASSEGTDTEVF. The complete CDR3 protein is CASSEGTDTEVFF.

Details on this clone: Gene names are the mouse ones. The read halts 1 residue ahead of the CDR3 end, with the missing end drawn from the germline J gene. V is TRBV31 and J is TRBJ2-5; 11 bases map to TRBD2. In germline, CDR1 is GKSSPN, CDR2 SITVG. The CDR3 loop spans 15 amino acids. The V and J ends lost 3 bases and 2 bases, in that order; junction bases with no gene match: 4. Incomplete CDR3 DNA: TGTGCCTGGAGCCGCGACTGGGGGGGCCAAGACACCCAGTAC. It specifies CAWSRDWGGQDTQY. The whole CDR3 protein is CAWSRDWGGQDTQYF.

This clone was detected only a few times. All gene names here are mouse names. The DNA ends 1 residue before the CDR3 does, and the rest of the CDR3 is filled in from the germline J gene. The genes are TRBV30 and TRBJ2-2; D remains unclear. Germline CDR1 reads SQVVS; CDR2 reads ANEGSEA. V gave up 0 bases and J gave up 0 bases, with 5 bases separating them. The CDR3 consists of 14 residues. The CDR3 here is CSSRDETNTGQLYF. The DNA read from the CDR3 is TGTAGTTCTAGAGACGAGACAAACACCGGGCAGCTCTAC.

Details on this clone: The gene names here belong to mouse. CDR3 DNA (partial): TGCACCTGCAGTGAGACTGGCCTTAGTGCAGAAACGCTGTAT. Its protein product is CTCSETGLSAETLY. The whole CDR3 sequence reads CTCSETGLSAETLYF. This rearrangement joins TRBV1 to TRBJ2-3; tentatively, D is TRBD2 (6 bases). The read comes to an end 1 residue before the CDR3 does, leaving the germline J gene to fill in the end. The length of the CDR3 is 15 residues. The V end was cut by 4 bases, the J end by 0 bases, with 11 bases between. The germline gives CDR1 NSQYPW, CDR2 LRSPGD (reference sequence).

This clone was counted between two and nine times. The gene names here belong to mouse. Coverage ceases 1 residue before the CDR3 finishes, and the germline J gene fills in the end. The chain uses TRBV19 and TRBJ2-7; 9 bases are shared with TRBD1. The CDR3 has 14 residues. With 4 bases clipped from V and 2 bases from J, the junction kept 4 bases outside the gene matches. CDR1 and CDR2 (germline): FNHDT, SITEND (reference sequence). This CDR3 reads CASSSGTGPYEQYF. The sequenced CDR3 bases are TGTGCCAGCAGTTCCGGGACAGGGCCCTATGAACAGTAC.